Sequencing of this TCR beta chain was carried out in a study of T cells in Graves' hyperthyroidism and ophthalmopathy. Hyperthyroidism patients were newly diagnosed, had disease duration under 2 months, and were aged 18 to 65 years. Orbital computed tomography, thyroid ultrasound, serum thyroxine and TRAb, and clinical symptoms together informed the diagnoses. Study conclusions and caveats: Ophthalmopathy, as predicted by the model, came a median about seven months after the prediction.

There are many counts of this clonotype. Its specificity is unknown. Per germline, CDR1 SGHNT and CDR2 YENEEA. There are 16 residues in the CDR3. V lost 2 bases and J 2 bases, leaving 16 bases between the germline ends. RNA transcripts served as the template for amplifying TCR beta CDR3 regions. The HTBI primer set served for first-round RT-PCR of the TCR CDR3. TCRdb reprocessed the multiplex PCR reads via MiXCR and lists one record per CDR3 protein. The table has hundreds of thousands of distinct CDR3 sequences, about 15% seen once. The receptor's source is a woman aged 25 to 39 with Graves' hyperthyroidism that later progressed to Graves' ophthalmopathy. The sequenced material came from blood. This chain connects TRBV11-3 to TRBJ2-7; D is perhaps TRBD1 (5 bases). The CDR3 DNA follows: TGTGCCAGCAGCTTAAGGAGTCAGGGAAGGACCTACGAGCAGTACTTC. Translation: CASSLRSQGRTYEQYF.